This T cell receptor beta chain was sequenced for a study of EBV T-cell therapy then PD-1 blockade in nasopharyngeal carcinoma (dated by TCRdb to the early 2020s). Genomic DNA was extracted from sorted cells using the Qiagen DNeasy Kit. The immunoSEQ platform was used for deep sequencing of the TCR beta chain. Per the source publication's procedure: Repertoire data analysis was performed with the immunoSEQ Analyzer software. TCRdb stores this immuneACCESS table with in-frame sequences only. Part of the clones is absent; in the studies checked, under half of the shortfall reflects unresolved V genes, and no reason is known for the rest. V, J and clone size are those of that table, while D and trimming were read from the DNA. The sample data list about 23,000 clones, and approximately 84% of these were observed just once. Clones ranked in the top ten supply approximately 28% of the sample. Comment on this clone: The antigen this receptor binds is unknown. Base qualities are not at hand, and no much larger clone is one base apart.

Looking up the germline V gene yields CDR1 MDHEN and CDR2 SYDVKM. Trimming removed 3 bases from V and 8 bases from J, leaving 5 bases between the germline ends. Spanning cysteine to phenylalanine, the CDR3 consists of 11 amino acids. Only CDR3 DNA remains: 33 bases, in frame from the first base. The treatment or condition label corresponds to: AdE1-LMPpoly-expanded autologous EBV-specific T-cell therapy followed by anti-PD-1 nivolumab. Sequencing was performed on CD8+ T cells from blood, taken at day 61 from a patient whose treatment included autologous EBV-specific T cells and nivolumab. The receptor's source is a middle-aged man with nasopharyngeal carcinoma. The rearrangement joined TRBV28 to TRBJ1-3, with no confidently assigned D gene. This receptor carries the CDR3 CASSFFDTIYF. The nucleotides read TGTGCCAGCAGTTTCTTCGACACCATATATTTT. Extended through the reference TRBV28 and TRBJ1-3 proteins, this CDR3 yields the full variable domain: DVKVTQSSRYLVKRTGEKVFLECVQDMDHENMFWYRQDPGLGLRLIYFSYDVKMKEKGDIPEGYSVSREKKERFSLILESASTNQTSMYLCASSFFDTIYFGEGSWLTVV.